Below are 32 T cell receptor beta chains sequenced from a single sample in a study of OX40 agonist ivuxolimab in advanced cancers. Sequencing was performed with immunoSEQ multiplex PCR; in TCRdb, only in-frame clones are kept and a portion is missing. The sample shows nearly 65,000 clones, about nine tenths of them seen only once. This specimen consisted of CD4+ or CD8+ T cells sorted from blood, obtained in a trial of the OX40 agonist ivuxolimab. The receptors here all came from an adult with an advanced solid tumor such as melanoma, head and neck, liver or kidney cancer.

The genes are TRBV19 and TRBJ2-7, with a possible D match to TRBD2 (5 bases). V was trimmed by 0 bases and J by 6 bases, leaving 9 bases between them. The CDR3 is made up of 13 amino acids. CDR1 is LNHDA, CDR2 SQIVND, per germline (reference sequence). In DNA form, the CDR3 reads TGTGCCAGTAGTATAGACATGGCGGGCGAGCAGTACGTC. Its translation is CASSIDMAGEQYV.

The rearrangement joins TRBV7-3 to TRBJ2-1, with 8 bases that match TRBD1. The J segment lost 15 bases and the V segment lost 4 bases, leaving 5 bases of the junction unmatched. This CDR3 has 11 residues. Germline assignment: CDR1 SGHTA and CDR2 FQGTGA. CDR3 nucleotide sequence: TGTGCCAGCAGCTCGGACAGGGTGTGGTTCTTC. Translation gives CASSSDRVWFF.

Here the CDR3 DNA reads TGCAGCGCCCGACAGGGGGTCGGGGAGCTGTTTTTT. It translates to CSARQGVGELFF. This chain connects TRBV29-1 to TRBJ2-2; TRBD1 aligns across 9 bases. Germline-derived CDR1 and CDR2 are SQVTM and ANQGSEA. Trimming cost V 7 bases and J 7 bases; bases outside gene matches: 4. This CDR3 region has 12 residues.

The chain couples TRBV7-2 to TRBJ2-7; D might be TRBD2 (6 bases). Per germline, CDR1 SGHTA and CDR2 FQGNSA. The CDR3 extends over 14 amino acids. The germline V and J ends were trimmed by 2 bases and 5 bases, with 13 bases remaining between them. CDR3: CASSLLGGNHEQYF. The CDR3 DNA follows: TGTGCCAGCAGCTTACTGGGCGGGAATCACGAGCAGTACTTC.

This chain connects TRBV6-1 to TRBJ2-7, with D maybe TRBD2 (6 bases). V lost 9 bases to trimming and J lost 4 bases, with 22 bases between them. CDR1 MNHNS and CDR2 SASEGT come from the germline V gene. The CDR3 spans 15 residues. The CDR3 DNA sequence: TGTGCCAGTTATGGGACTTTTGGGAGTCATTACGAGCAGTACGTC. This sequence encodes CASYGTFGSHYEQYV.

This clone was counted ten times or more. The chain joins TRBV7-9 to TRBJ2-3, with 7 bases fitting TRBD1. In germline, CDR1 is SEHNR, CDR2 FQNEAQ (reference sequence). The CDR3 is 16 residues long. The trim removed 4 bases at V and 2 bases at J, leaving 9 bases unmatched. CDR3 nucleotide sequence: TGTGCCAGCAGCTCTGGCCCGGGACAGTCCACAGATACGCAGTATTTT. It codes for CASSSGPGQSTDTQYF. Variable domain in full (rest from reference TRBV7-9 and TRBJ2-3): DTGVSQNPRHKITKRGQNVTFRCDPISEHNRLYWYRQTLGQGPEFLTYFQNEAQLEKSRLLSDRFSAERPKGSFSTLEIQRTEQGDSAMYLCASSSGPGQSTDTQYFGPGTRLTVL.

This clone has more than one count but fewer than ten. This rearrangement joins TRBV9 to TRBJ1-4; D unresolved. The CDR3 contains 15 residues. V lost 4 bases and J lost 4, with 14 bases in between. Germline V lookup: CDR1 SGDLS, CDR2 YYNGEE. The CDR3 bases are TGTGCCAGCAGCCCCTCGATGGAGGATAATGAAAAACTGTTTTTT. Amino acids: CASSPSMEDNEKLFF.

The chain recombines TRBV7-3 with TRBJ2-5, with 9 bases lining up with TRBD1. Per the germline V gene, CDR1 is SGHTA and CDR2 is FQGTGA. Trimming removed 0 bases from V and 4 bases from J; junction bases left unmatched: 3. This CDR3 spans 15 amino acids. The CDR3 DNA reads TGTGCCAGCAGCTTAACTTGGGGACAGGGAGAGACCCAGTACTTC. As protein: CASSLTWGQGETQYF.

The J gene is TRBJ2-2, the V gene TRBV7-8, with TRBD2 matching over 11 bases. Germline V lookup: CDR1 SGHVS, CDR2 FQNEAQ. V lost 5 bases to trimming and J lost 6 bases; unmatched junction nucleotides: 11. The CDR3 covers 17 residues. The CDR3 DNA sequence: TGTGCCAGCAGCCCTACCGGACTAGCGGGTATTTCCGGGGAGCTGTTTTTT. Its protein product is CASSPTGLAGISGELFF.

The chain is built from TRBV5-5 and TRBJ1-2, with 9 bases lining up with TRBD1. The V gene end was trimmed by 5 bases and the J gene end by 10 bases; junction bases not matched to a gene: 6. The CDR3 is made up of 12 amino acids. Germline CDR1 reads SGHKS; CDR2 reads YYEKEE (reference sequence). This CDR3 reads CASSNDRGNYTF. The CDR3 nucleotides are TGTGCCAGCAGTAACGACAGGGGGAACTACACCTTC.

CDR3 coding DNA: TGTGCCAGCAGCTTGACCACCGGGGAGCTGTTTTTT. As protein: CASSLTTGELFF. J is TRBJ2-2 and V is TRBV5-5, with D hard to call. Trimming stripped 1 base from V and 4 bases from J, with 2 bases between. The CDR3 contains 12 residues. CDR1 is SGHKS and CDR2 is YYEKEE in the germline V gene (reference sequence).

The chain joins TRBV5-3 to TRBJ1-4; TRBD1 might be the D (5 bases). TRBV5-3 is reported as an ORF; its role is uncertain. The CDR3 has 13 residues. V lost 1 base and J lost 10, with 11 bases in between. The CDR3 DNA follows: TGTGCCAGAAGCTTGAGGGGATATGCAAAACTGTTTTTT. It encodes CARSLRGYAKLFF.

The rearrangement uses TRBV5-6 and TRBJ2-7; TRBD2 matches at 10 bases. CDR1 and CDR2 from the germline V gene are SGHDT and YYEEEE. The CDR3 extends over 17 amino acids. The trim removed 4 bases at V and 2 bases at J, leaving 12 bases unmatched. CDR3 in amino acids: CASSPGPLAGVPYEQYV. For the CDR3, the DNA is TGTGCCAGCAGCCCCGGTCCGCTAGCGGGGGTACCCTACGAGCAGTACGTC.

This sequence joins TRBV6-4 and TRBJ2-5; a weak D match, TRBD1 (5 bases). This CDR3 contains 13 residues. Germline lookup yields CDR1 MRHNA and CDR2 SNTAGT. Trimming stripped 8 bases from V and 4 bases from J, with 14 bases between. CDR3 amino acids: CASSKTVAETQYF. CDR3 DNA sequence: TGTGCCAGCTCGAAGACAGTTGCAGAGACCCAGTACTTC.

The chain couples TRBV4-2 to TRBJ2-3, with 9 bases identical to TRBD1. Per germline, CDR1 LGHNA and CDR2 YNFKEQ. CDR3 length: 11 amino acids. The CDR3 loop reads CGTGEVDTQYF. CDR3 nucleotide sequence: TGTGGGACAGGGGAGGTAGATACGCAGTATTTT.

This clone was found once. The chain recombines TRBV7-9 with TRBJ2-3; 9 positions agree with TRBD1. The CDR3 runs to 15 residues. Germline CDR1 is SEHNR and CDR2 is FQNEAQ (reference sequence). V gave up 10 bases and J gave up 5 bases; unmatched junction bases: 13. The chain's CDR3 is CATDTGQGLVDTQYF. For the CDR3, the DNA is TGTGCCACCGATACGGGACAGGGTCTGGTAGATACGCAGTATTTT.

J is TRBJ1-2 and V is TRBV7-3; D remains unclear. The CDR3 length is 11 residues. Germline V gene sequence: CDR1 SGHTA, CDR2 FQGTGA. The V and J ends lost 2 bases and 7 bases respectively, with 5 bases between them. The CDR3, as DNA: TGTGCCAGCAGCTTACGGGGTGGCTACACCTTC. It yields the protein CASSLRGGYTF.

The gene calls are TRBV6-1 and TRBJ2-7, with TRBD2 as a possible D gene (7 bases). The CDR3 sequence is 14 residues long. Trimming took off 2 bases at V and 4 bases at J, with 12 bases between the two ends. The germline gives CDR1 MNHNS, CDR2 SASEGT. DNA of the CDR3: TGTGCCAGCAGTGAACGGGGGGCTCGGTACGAGCAGTACTTC. This encodes CASSERGARYEQYF.

The chain has TRBV2 and TRBJ1-1, with D possibly TRBD1 on 6 matching bases. The CDR3 loop spans 14 amino acids. Trimming took off 3 bases at V and 3 bases at J, with 11 bases between the two ends. The germline V gene has CDR1 SNHLY and CDR2 FYNNEI. The CDR3, as DNA: TGTGCCAGCAGTGATGACAGGACCTACACTGAAGCTTTCTTT. Encoded protein: CASSDDRTYTEAFF. Drawing the rest from reference TRBV2 and TRBJ1-1, the complete variable domain is EPEVTQTPSHQVTQMGQEVILRCVPISNHLYFYWYRQILGQKVEFLVSFYNNEISEKSEIFDDQFSVERPDGSNFTLKIRSTKLEDSAMYFCASSDDRTYTEAFFGQGTRLTVV.

The chain links TRBV5-1 to TRBJ2-2; perhaps TRBD1 as D (5 bases). The CDR3 totals 17 residues. Deletions cut 0 bases from V and 3 bases from J, with 15 bases between. Germline lookup yields CDR1 SGHRS and CDR2 YFSETQ. Here the CDR3 DNA reads TGCGCCAGCAGCTTGGTCGTCCGAGACAGTTACACCGGGGAGCTGTTTTTT. Translated, it gives CASSLVVRDSYTGELFF.

This clone was recorded only once. The J gene is TRBJ2-4, the V gene TRBV27; TRBD1 might be the D (6 bases). Trimming stripped 0 bases from V and 0 bases from J, with 6 bases between. The CDR3 totals 15 residues. Germline V gene data show CDR1 as MNHEY and CDR2 as SMNVEV (reference sequence). CDR3 sequence reads: CASSLSGGAKNIQYF. The CDR3 DNA reads TGTGCCAGCAGTTTATCAGGGGGAGCCAAAAACATTCAGTACTTC.

The chain is built from TRBV4-1 and TRBJ2-1; D is perhaps TRBD1 or TRBD2 (5 bases each). CDR3 length equals 16 residues. Germline values: CDR1 MGHRA, CDR2 YSYEKL. The V gene lost 5 bases and the J gene lost 6 bases, with 20 bases spanning the gap. The chain's CDR3 is CASSFRPNPGGNEQFF. The CDR3 DNA follows: TGCGCCAGCAGCTTCCGACCCAATCCTGGGGGCAATGAGCAGTTCTTC.

On this clone: The junction departs from germline at one end; a sequencing error may be responsible. This chain links TRBV7-7 with TRBJ2-7; 8 nucleotides align to TRBD2. The CDR3 consists of 15 residues. The germline V gene encodes CDR1 SSHAT and CDR2 FNYEAQ (reference sequence). In nucleotides, the CDR3 is TGTGCTAGCAGCTTACGGGTAGCGGGGAGCTACGAGCAGTACTTC. It encodes CASSLRVAGSYEQYF.

The CDR3: CASSFTGITDTQYF. The CDR3, as DNA: TGTGCCAGCAGCTTCACAGGGATCACAGATACGCAGTATTTT. The rearrangement uses TRBV5-8 and TRBJ2-3; D is possibly TRBD1 (6 bases). The V end was cut by 2 bases, the J end by 2 bases, with 9 bases between. Germline CDR1 reads SGHTS; CDR2 reads YDEGEE. The CDR3 has 14 amino acids.

V gene TRBV6-5 combines with J gene TRBJ1-2; D may be TRBD1 (5 bases). Germline V lookup: CDR1 MNHEY, CDR2 SVGAGI. The CDR3 is 16 amino acids. V was trimmed by 4 bases and J by 5 bases, leaving 20 bases between them. CDR3 loop: CASSSVTGASKYGYTF. The CDR3 bases are TGTGCCAGCAGTTCCGTAACAGGAGCCAGTAAATATGGCTACACCTTC.

The rearrangement joins TRBV28 to TRBJ2-7; D remains ambiguous. The ends were cut back, 5 bases at V and 3 bases at J, with 14 bases in the middle. Per germline, CDR1 MDHEN and CDR2 SYDVKM. There are 14 residues in the CDR3. The CDR3 sequence is CASSRGRVNYEQYV. The CDR3 bases are TGTGCCAGCAGTCGCGGACGGGTAAACTACGAGCAGTACGTC.

The rearrangement uses TRBV30 and TRBJ1-3; D is uncertain. With 0 bases removed from V and 0 bases from J, the gap between germline ends came to 9 bases. Germline V gene lookup returns CDR1 GTSNPN and CDR2 SVGIG (reference sequence). The CDR3 covers 15 residues. In DNA, the CDR3 is TGTGCCTGGAGTGTACGCCCCAGCTCTGGAAACACCATATATTTT. As protein: CAWSVRPSSGNTIYF.

The gene calls are TRBV7-6 and TRBJ2-7; 9 bases agree with TRBD2. CDR3 length: 17 amino acids. V lost 6 bases and J lost 0; bases outside the gene matches: 12. Germline V CDR1 and CDR2: SGHVS, FNYEAQ. The CDR3 DNA reads as TGTGCCAGCAGTTTTTTAGCGGGAGAGAGACTCTCCTACGAGCAGTACTTC. Protein product: CASSFLAGERLSYEQYF.

The V and J genes are TRBV7-6 and TRBJ1-3, with D possibly matching TRBD1 (6 bases). CDR3 length: 15 amino acids. Germline values: CDR1 SGHVS, CDR2 FNYEAQ. V was clipped by 6 bases and J by 0 bases, with 12 bases between them. CDR3 coding DNA: TGTGCCAGCAGGAAAGACAGGAACTCTGGAAACACCATATATTTT. Translating it yields CASRKDRNSGNTIYF.

The rearrangement uses TRBV4-2 and TRBJ2-7; 8 bases fit TRBD2. This CDR3 comprises 14 residues. Trimming removed 4 bases from V and 3 bases from J; junction bases left unmatched: 5. Germline assignment: CDR1 LGHNA and CDR2 YNFKEQ. CDR3 sequence reads: CASSLTSVSYEQYF. The DNA for the CDR3 is TGTGCCAGCAGCCTGACTAGCGTCAGCTACGAGCAGTACTTC.

The chain is built from TRBV4-1 and TRBJ2-1; D call uncertain. Germline V gives CDR1 MGHRA, CDR2 YSYEKL. V was cut by 0 bases and J by 3 bases, with 15 bases left in between. CDR3 length: 17 amino acids. CDR3 DNA: TGCGCCAGCAGCCAAGATGAAGCCCCCCTCCTCTACAATGAGCAGTTCTTC. Translated: CASSQDEAPLLYNEQFF.

V and J are TRBV2 and TRBJ2-6; D is undetermined. The CDR3 has 14 amino acids. V lost 10 bases, J lost 2 bases, and 12 bases lay in between. The V gene's germline CDR1 is SNHLY and CDR2 FYNNEI. The CDR3 region is CATSESPGANVLTF. The CDR3 DNA sequence: TGTGCCACTTCAGAGTCCCCTGGGGCCAACGTCCTGACTTTC.